This T cell receptor (beta chain) was profiled in a study of T-cell memory formation after mild COVID-19. On the study more broadly: TCR clusters were mostly confined to one donor each.

With 0 bases removed from V and 2 bases from J, the gap between germline ends came to 16 bases. CDR3 size: 18 residues. Germline values: CDR1 MNHEY, CDR2 SVGAGI. TCRdb independently ran MiXCR on the 5' RACE reads; one entry per CDR3 protein. This sample has hundreds of thousands of distinct CDR3 sequences; around 28% occur once, and the top ten carry roughly 12%. Worth noting for this clonotype: Its antigen remains unidentified.

Study conclusions and caveats: In second-wave clones peaking day 37, SARS-CoV-2 specificity remained unconfirmed.

This chain uses TRBV6-5 with TRBJ2-2, with D possibly TRBD1 on 5 matching bases. The clonotype was recovered from an adult woman who had mild COVID-19 (a few samples of this study predate the infection). Cell type and time point are not known. Sequencing was carried out using PBMCs or a T cell subset sorted from them (not recorded which). CDR3 protein: CASSYSYRAGLNTGELFF. The CDR3 DNA is TGTGCCAGCAGTTACTCGTATAGGGCAGGGCTTAACACCGGGGAGCTGTTTTTT.